The following is a TCR beta chain sequence with its context. What it binds is unknown. A much larger clone differs from this one at a single base, so this may be a read error. The sample comes from a study of tumor and adjacent non-tumor tissue in lung cancer. Study-wide context: Patients were aged roughly 30 to 76, ten or so men and roughly 5 women, stage I to III.

The library came from three nested PCR rounds adapted from ARM-PCR protocols. TCRdb ran MiXCR on the multiplex PCR reads and lists one entry per CDR3 protein. The data show around 80,000 distinct CDR3 sequences, with around 80% seen just once and around 43% held by the top ten. No cell sorting was done before RNA was extracted from the tissue. The normal lung tissue was taken more than 3 cm from the tumor edge. Points from the study as a whole: In normal lung, the top 100 clones were significantly more dominant than in tumor. Patients with more diverse tumor TCRs had worse survival.

The sequence came from a man between 70 and 80 years old with non-small cell lung cancer. The sample was distant non-tumor lung tissue.

The CDR3: CASSLPLGRQYF. The CDR3 nucleotides read TGTGCCAGCAGTTTACCGCTTGGAAGGCAGTACTTC. The V and J genes are TRBV28 and TRBJ2-7; no clear D gene. This CDR3 spans 12 amino acids. V was clipped by 2 bases and J by 9 bases, with 11 bases between them. Germline V gene sequence: CDR1 MDHEN, CDR2 SYDVKM.